Below are 20 T cell receptor beta chains sequenced from a single sample in a study of blood T cell repertoires in COVID-19. Here immunoSEQ multiplex PCR was the method, and the copy in TCRdb shows in-frame clones only, minus some. The table lists more than 350,000 clones, roughly 89% of them singletons. The sequencing sample was made of PBMCs or T cells enriched from blood (not recorded which). These receptors came from a woman aged 45-60 years who had recovered from COVID-19.

This clone came up once. The genes are TRBV2 and TRBJ1-2; D not certain. The CDR3 consists of 13 residues. Trimming removed 8 bases from V and 4 bases from J, with 14 bases in between. Germline V gene data show CDR1 as SNHLY and CDR2 as FYNNEI. DNA of the CDR3: TGTGCCAGCTACTTGGGTGCGGGCTATGGCTACACCTTC. As protein: CASYLGAGYGYTF.

The rearrangement uses TRBV3-1 (or the pseudogene TRBV3-2) and TRBJ2-2, with 8 bases identical to TRBD2. Germline CDR1 is LGHDT and CDR2 is YNNKEL (reference sequence). Germline trimming cut 3 bases from V and 5 bases from J; bases unmatched to any gene: 2. CDR3 length equals 14 residues. The chain's CDR3 is CASSHAGGTGELFF. Here the CDR3 DNA reads TGTGCCAGCAGCCATGCGGGGGGTACCGGGGAGCTGTTTTTT.

The chain combines TRBV2 with TRBJ1-2; 8 bases match TRBD1. This CDR3 region has 13 residues. The V gene end was trimmed by 6 bases and the J gene end by 6 bases; junction bases not matched to a gene: 6. Germline V gene lookup returns CDR1 SNHLY and CDR2 FYNNEI. The CDR3 is CASRRTGLDGYTF. The CDR3 DNA reads TGTGCCAGCAGACGGACAGGGCTAGATGGCTACACCTTC.

V and J are TRBV28 and TRBJ1-2; possible D gene TRBD1, 6 bases. The CDR3 has 14 amino acids. V lost 3 bases to trimming and J lost 8 bases, with 16 bases between them. The germline V gene has CDR1 MDHEN and CDR2 SYDVKM. The CDR3 spells CASSLSGTYDGYTF. The CDR3 region has the DNA TGTGCCAGCAGTTTGTCCGGGACATACGACGGCTACACCTTC.

The chain is built from TRBV5-1 and TRBJ2-2, with 11 bases aligning to TRBD2. CDR1 and CDR2 from the germline V gene are SGHRS and YFSETQ. V was pared by 4 bases and J by 5 bases, with 4 bases of the junction left unmatched. The CDR3 has 15 amino acids. For the CDR3, the DNA is TGCGCCAGCAGCGGGGCTAGCGGGAGGACCGGGGAGCTGTTTTTT. Its protein is CASSGASGRTGELFF. The full variable domain, with the rest looked up from reference TRBV5-1 and TRBJ2-2, is KAGVTQTPRYLIKTRGQQVTLSCSPISGHRSVSWYQQTPGQGLQFLFEYFSETQRNKGNFPGRFSGRQFSNSRSEMNVSTLELGDSALYLCASSGASGRTGELFFGEGSRLTVL.

A few counts support this clone. The chain is built from TRBV4-1 and TRBJ1-2, with TRBD1 as a possible D gene (5 bases). This CDR3 contains 19 residues. In germline, CDR1 is MGHRA, CDR2 YSYEKL. Trimming cost V 6 bases and J 0 bases, with 26 bases left between them. CDR3 residues: CASRGSPRYPGTPNYGYTF. CDR3 DNA: TGCGCCAGCAGAGGTAGCCCGCGTTACCCTGGGACTCCTAACTATGGCTACACCTTC.

This clone was counted a single time. The chain carries TRBV7-2 and TRBJ1-5, with TRBD1 as a possible D gene (5 bases). CDR3 size: 14 residues. CDR1 is SGHTA, CDR2 FQGNSA, per germline. Trimming cost V 5 bases and J 11 bases, with 19 bases left between them. The CDR3 sequence is CASSRGRGLGAQHF. The DNA of the CDR3 is TGTGCCAGCAGCAGGGGACGGGGGTTGGGAGCCCAGCATTTT.

The DNA for the CDR3 is TGTGCCAGCAGCGGGTGGGGCGGCTGGAATACGCAGTATTTT. Protein product: CASSGWGGWNTQYF. The genes are TRBV11-2 and TRBJ2-3; D possibly corresponds to TRBD1 (5 bases). Looked up from germline, CDR1 is SGHAT and CDR2 is FQNNGV. This CDR3 is built from 14 residues. Trimming cost V 5 bases and J 7 bases, with 16 bases left between them.

The sample holds a few counts of this clone. This chain uses TRBV29-1 with TRBJ2-3; TRBD2 matches at 8 bases. Germline assignment: CDR1 SQVTM and CDR2 ANQGSEA. The ends lost 4 bases at V and 6 bases at J; junction bases unmatched: 24. The CDR3 loop spans 19 amino acids. The CDR3 sequence: CSVGALTVSSGAGEDTQYF. For the CDR3, the DNA is TGCAGCGTTGGGGCCCTAACAGTGTCTAGCGGAGCGGGGGAGGATACGCAGTATTTT.

The rearrangement uses TRBV6-5 and TRBJ1-2, with TRBD1 matching 9 bases. Germline V lookup: CDR1 MNHEY, CDR2 SVGAGI. V shed 6 bases and J 6 bases; nucleotides not matched to a gene: 8. The CDR3 has 14 residues. DNA of the CDR3: TGTGCCAGCAGCAGGGACAGGGAGCGGAATGGCTACACCTTC. It is translated as CASSRDRERNGYTF.

The chain has TRBV7-2 and TRBJ1-1; D gene uncertain. The CDR3 covers 15 residues. CDR1 is SGHTA, CDR2 FQGNSA, per germline. Trimming shortened V by 3 bases and J by 3 bases, and 14 bases separated the two germline ends. CDR3 protein: CASSFGLYGDTEAFF. In DNA form, the CDR3 reads TGTGCCAGCAGCTTCGGACTATACGGGGACACTGAAGCTTTCTTT.

The V gene is TRBV19, the J gene TRBJ2-7, with D possibly being TRBD1 (6 bases). Trimming cost V 3 bases and J 7 bases, with 16 bases left between them. This CDR3 is built from 14 residues. Looked up from germline, CDR1 is LNHDA and CDR2 is SQIVND (reference sequence). The CDR3 DNA reads as TGTGCCAGTAGTATTGCGCAGGGGAGAGGGGAGCAGTACTTC. Translation: CASSIAQGRGEQYF.

The chain employs TRBV7-2 and TRBJ1-1; the match to TRBD1 covers 8 bases. With V trimmed by 2 bases and J by 1 base, 0 bases remained unmatched. There are 14 residues in the CDR3. Germline lookup yields CDR1 SGHTA and CDR2 FQGNSA. The CDR3 here is CASSLQGANTEAFF. For the CDR3, the DNA is TGTGCCAGCAGCTTACAGGGGGCGAACACTGAAGCTTTCTTT. Looking up the rest from reference TRBV7-2 and TRBJ1-1 gives the full variable domain: GAGVSQSPSNKVTEKGKDVELRCDPISGHTALYWYRQSLGQGLEFLIYFQGNSAPDKSGLPSDRFSAERTGGSVSTLTIQRTQQEDSAVYLCASSLQGANTEAFFGQGTRLTVV.

The rearrangement joins TRBV19 to TRBJ1-6; 7 bases align to TRBD1. V lost 2 bases to trimming and J lost 8 bases; unmatched junction nucleotides: 12. The CDR3 is 17 residues long. CDR1 LNHDA and CDR2 SQIVND come from the germline V gene (reference sequence). CDR3 DNA sequence: TGTGCCAGTAGTATAATCGGGATACAGGGGATTTATTCACCCCTCCACTTT. Its protein product is CASSIIGIQGIYSPLHF. Full variable domain (missing parts from reference TRBV19 and TRBJ1-6): DGGITQSPKYLFRKEGQNVTLSCEQNLNHDAMYWYRQDPGQGLRLIYYSQIVNDFQKGDIAEGYSVSREKKESFPLTVTSAQKNPTAFYLCASSIIGIQGIYSPLHFGNGTRLTVT.

CDR3 in amino acids: CASSPGGGAVSYEQYF. The CDR3 DNA reads as TGTGCCAGCAGCCCCGGAGGGGGGGCTGTGTCCTACGAGCAGTACTTC. The chain employs TRBV11-2 and TRBJ2-7, with a weak D call TRBD2 (7 bases). The V end was cut by 5 bases, the J end by 1 base, with 18 bases between. This CDR3 comprises 16 residues. CDR1 is SGHAT and CDR2 is FQNNGV in the germline V gene.

The chain links TRBV7-6 to TRBJ2-7, with TRBD1 as a possible D gene (6 bases). Germline V gene lookup returns CDR1 SGHVS and CDR2 FNYEAQ. V gave up 5 bases and J gave up 5 bases, with 19 bases separating them. This CDR3 spans 15 amino acids. Written as DNA, the CDR3 is TGTGCCAGCAGCCGGACAGATCTCCACCGGAACGAGCAGTACTTC. This gives the protein CASSRTDLHRNEQYF. The full variable domain, completed using reference TRBV7-6 and TRBJ2-7, is GAGVSQSPRYKVTKRGQDVALRCDPISGHVSLYWYRQALGQGPEFLTYFNYEAQQDKSGLPNDRFSAERPEGSISTLTIQRTEQRDSAMYRCASSRTDLHRNEQYFGPGTRLTVT.

The chain links TRBV6-2 or TRBV6-3 to TRBJ1-2; D call uncertain. V lost 3 bases and J lost 5, with 7 bases in between. Germline-derived CDR1 and CDR2 are MNHEY and SVGEGT. The CDR3 covers 12 residues. The CDR3 sequence: CASSYSGYGYTF. For the CDR3, the DNA is TGTGCCAGCAGTTATAGCGGGTATGGCTACACCTTC.

J is TRBJ1-3 and V is TRBV25-1, with unresolved D. The V and J ends lost 3 bases and 0 bases respectively, with 3 bases between them. Germline CDR1 reads MGHDK; CDR2 reads SYGVNS. CDR3 length: 13 amino acids. The DNA for the CDR3 is TGTGCCAGCAGTGACAACTCTGGAAACACCATATATTTT. It is translated as CASSDNSGNTIYF.

The V gene is TRBV2, the J gene TRBJ1-2, with a tentative D call TRBD1 (5 bases). Germline CDR1 reads SNHLY; CDR2 reads FYNNEI. The V end was cut by 2 bases, the J end by 4 bases, with 8 bases between. The CDR3 is 13 amino acids. The CDR3 region is CASSESQGYGYTF. The CDR3 DNA follows: TGTGCCAGCAGTGAAAGTCAGGGCTATGGCTACACCTTC.

Details on this clone: At one end the junction does not follow the germline gene, possibly because of a read error. The chain joins TRBV28 to TRBJ1-2; D is ambiguous. Germline lookup yields CDR1 MDHEN and CDR2 SYDVKM. The CDR3 has 14 residues. CDR3 residues: CASSFGGIGISPAF. DNA for the CDR3: TGTGCCAGCAGTTTCGGAGGGATAGGGATATCTCCCGCCTTC.